This passage covers 23 T cell receptor beta chains from one sample sequenced in a study of CD8 T cells in ankylosing spondylitis. Regarding the study as a whole: The study identified a TCR beta motif of under ten highly homologous variants that appeared characteristic of ankylosing spondylitis blood.

No antigen has been assigned to these receptors. MiXCR, run by TCRdb on the 5' RACE reads, gives a single entry per CDR3 protein. The table shows a few hundred thousand distinct CDR3 sequences, with around 24% occurring only once. Sequenced material: blood, either unsorted or a sorted T cell fraction (not recorded which). Every receptor here comes from a male donor with ankylosing spondylitis.

This chain joins TRBV12-3 or TRBV12-4 and TRBJ1-5, with D uncertain. The CDR3 is 14 residues long. Trimming cost V 5 bases and J 1 base, with 9 bases left between them. CDR3 nucleotides: TGTGCCAGCAGTGGCAGGATGAGCAATCAGCCCCAGCATTTT. Translation gives CASSGRMSNQPQHF.

The chain uses TRBV6-2 or TRBV6-3 and TRBJ2-1, with 7 bases that match TRBD2. CDR1 and CDR2 from the germline V gene are MNHEY and SVGEGT. The CDR3 is made up of 13 amino acids. Germline trimming cut 8 bases from V and 10 bases from J; bases unmatched to any gene: 11. The CDR3: CASLSSQAGEQFF. As DNA, the CDR3 is TGTGCCAGCTTATCCTCACAAGCGGGAGAGCAGTTCTTC.

The J gene is TRBJ2-7, the V gene TRBV12-3 or TRBV12-4, with 9 bases identical to TRBD2. This CDR3 has 15 amino acids. V lost 6 bases and J lost 6; bases outside the gene matches: 12. The CDR3 DNA sequence: TGTGCCAGCAGCCACCGGACTAGCGCCCCCCTCGAGCAGTACTTC. Translation: CASSHRTSAPLEQYF.

The V and J genes are TRBV7-2 and TRBJ1-2; D is unclear. CDR1 SGHTA and CDR2 FQGNSA come from the germline V gene. This CDR3 spans 16 amino acids. Trimming left V 5 bases short and J 4 bases short, with 20 bases between. CDR3 loop: CASSARLVQPPYGYTF. CDR3 bases: TGTGCCAGCAGCGCGCGACTAGTCCAGCCGCCCTATGGCTACACCTTC.

The chain uses TRBV11-2 and TRBJ1-2; no reliable D call. Trimming stripped 1 base from V and 0 bases from J, with 6 bases between. This CDR3 has 14 amino acids. The germline gives CDR1 SGHAT, CDR2 FQNNGV. The CDR3 protein is CASSLGRTNYGYTF. CDR3 in DNA: TGTGCCAGCAGCTTAGGGCGGACTAACTATGGCTACACCTTC.

This clonotype was counted a few times. The J gene is TRBJ2-7, the V gene TRBV10-3; TRBD1 matches 7 bases. Germline assignment: CDR1 ENHRY and CDR2 SYGVKD. This CDR3 is 13 amino acids long. V lost 6 bases, J lost 1 base, and 3 bases stayed unmatched. This chain's CDR3 is CAIRGTASYEQYF. The CDR3 DNA reads TGTGCCATCAGGGGGACAGCTTCCTACGAGCAGTACTTC.

The table lists this clonotype with a few counts. The chain carries TRBV9 and TRBJ1-2, with TRBD1 matching over 7 bases. Germline CDR1 reads SGDLS; CDR2 reads YYNGEE. The CDR3 is 15 amino acids. With V trimmed by 0 bases and J by 4 bases, 6 bases remained unmatched. The CDR3: CASSVGVGGTYGYTF. In DNA form, the CDR3 reads TGTGCCAGCAGCGTAGGGGTAGGGGGCACCTATGGCTACACCTTC.

This clonotype was recorded a few times. The chain is built from TRBV6-2 or TRBV6-3 and TRBJ2-7, with D hard to call. The CDR3 is made up of 11 amino acids. The germline V gene has CDR1 MNHEY and CDR2 SVGEGT. The germline V and J ends were trimmed by 6 bases and 5 bases, with 8 bases remaining between them. In nucleotides, the CDR3 is TGTGCCAGCAGACAGACCAACGAGCAGTACTTC. It specifies CASRQTNEQYF.

The V call is TRBV5-1, the J call TRBJ2-1; a possible D gene is TRBD2 (6 bases). Germline V gene data show CDR1 as SGHRS and CDR2 as YFSETQ. The CDR3 has 16 residues. Trimming took off 0 bases at V and 1 base at J, with 11 bases between the two ends. The CDR3 is CASSLGSGLSYNEQFF. Written as DNA, the CDR3 is TGCGCCAGCAGCTTGGGTAGCGGCCTTTCCTACAATGAGCAGTTCTTC.

The chain recombines TRBV3-1 with TRBJ2-1; TRBD2 agrees at 12 bases. V gave up 4 bases and J gave up 8 bases; unmatched junction bases: 6. The CDR3 sequence is 15 residues long. Germline V gene lookup returns CDR1 LGHDT and CDR2 YNNKEL (reference sequence). For the CDR3, the DNA is TGTGCCAGCAGCCCGACTAGCGGGAGTCCGTATGAGCAGTTCTTC. Encoded protein: CASSPTSGSPYEQFF.

This clonotype was detected a few times. The V and J genes are TRBV21-1 and TRBJ2-2; TRBD1 is the table's D call and was not checked against the DNA. TRBV21-1 constitutes a pseudogene. The CDR3 covers 17 residues. CDR3 sequence: CASNRRRAQQLTGELFF. The CDR3 nucleotides read TGTGCCAGCAACCGGAGGCGCGCACAGCAACTAACCGGGGAGCTGTTTTTT.

This clonotype was counted a few times. The chain is built from TRBV11-1 and TRBJ2-7; a weak D match, TRBD2 (6 bases). The V end was cut by 5 bases, the J end by 4 bases, with 12 bases between. This CDR3 region has 13 residues. Germline assignment: CDR1 SGHAT and CDR2 FQDESV (reference sequence). For the CDR3, the DNA is TGTGCCAGCAGCCCCGGCCGGGGGTACGAGCAGTACTTC. Protein: CASSPGRGYEQYF.

This chain joins TRBV5-6 and TRBJ1-2, with D possibly being TRBD1 (5 bases). The V gene's germline CDR1 is SGHDT and CDR2 YYEEEE. The CDR3 loop spans 13 amino acids. Deletions cut 4 bases from V and 5 bases from J, with 12 bases between. The CDR3, as DNA: TGTGCCAGCAGCCGGGGGTTTCGGTATGGCTACACCTTC. This codes for CASSRGFRYGYTF.

At least ten counts were recorded for this clonotype. V gene TRBV29-1 combines with J gene TRBJ2-1; either TRBD1 or TRBD2 may fit D (6 bases each). The CDR3 has 14 residues. V was clipped by 4 bases and J by 4 bases, with 14 bases between them. CDR1 and CDR2 from the germline V gene are SQVTM and ANQGSEA. CDR3 sequence reads: CSVGNRDLYNEQFF. The DNA of the CDR3 is TGCAGCGTTGGCAACAGGGACTTGTACAATGAGCAGTTCTTC.

V usage is TRBV20-1 and J usage is TRBJ2-1; 7 nucleotides align to TRBD2. Per the germline V gene, CDR1 is DFQATT and CDR2 is SNEGSKA (reference sequence). The CDR3 spans 12 residues. V lost 4 bases and J lost 7; bases outside the gene matches: 4. The CDR3 protein is CSAIRTRNEQFF. The CDR3 nucleotides are TGCAGTGCTATCCGGACTAGAAATGAGCAGTTCTTC.

This rearrangement joins TRBV29-1 to TRBJ2-1; TRBD1 matches 7 bases. The CDR3 totals 14 residues. V gave up 4 bases and J gave up 4 bases; unmatched junction bases: 7. The germline gives CDR1 SQVTM, CDR2 ANQGSEA. The CDR3 coding sequence is TGCAGCGTTGGCGACAGGGAAACGTACAATGAGCAGTTCTTC. Translating it yields CSVGDRETYNEQFF.

Only a few counts were recorded for this clonotype. The chain employs TRBV12-3 or TRBV12-4 and TRBJ2-7; D unclear. The CDR3 runs to 15 residues. The V end lost 6 bases, the J end lost 7 bases, and 22 bases lay between the germline ends. CDR3 DNA: TGTGCCAGCAGCCGCGCCCAGGCCCCCCAAGGGGAGCAGTACTTC. Protein product: CASSRAQAPQGEQYF.

This clonotype was counted between two and nine times. The CDR3 reads CASSLGLIDEQFF. CDR3 nucleotides: TGCGCCAGCAGCTTGGGGCTAATCGATGAGCAGTTCTTC. V is TRBV5-1 and J is TRBJ2-1, with D hard to call. The CDR3 runs 13 residues. The germline V and J ends were trimmed by 0 bases and 8 bases, with 9 bases remaining between them. The V gene's germline CDR1 is SGHRS and CDR2 YFSETQ.

The V call is TRBV5-1, the J call TRBJ1-2; unclear D gene. The V gene's germline CDR1 is SGHRS and CDR2 YFSETQ. Trimming left V 2 bases short and J 3 bases short, with 8 bases between. The CDR3 has 13 amino acids. CDR3 sequence (DNA): TGCGCCAGCAGCTTTAGGGAAGACTATGGCTACACCTTC. Translating it yields CASSFREDYGYTF.

This clonotype was seen a few times. The rearrangement joins TRBV5-1 to TRBJ2-4; D is possibly TRBD1 (7 bases). CDR3 length: 12 amino acids. The V end was cut by 4 bases, the J end by 7 bases, with 9 bases between. CDR1 is SGHRS and CDR2 is YFSETQ in the germline V gene. The CDR3 coding sequence is TGCGCCAGCAGCCCAGGGGGGAACATTCAGTACTTC. Its protein product is CASSPGGNIQYF.

This sequence joins TRBV5-1 and TRBJ1-3, with no clear D. This CDR3 region has 16 residues. V lost 2 bases and J lost 0, with 12 bases in between. Germline CDR1 is SGHRS and CDR2 is YFSETQ. The chain's CDR3 is CASSLGPGNSGNTIYF. CDR3 nucleotide sequence: TGCGCCAGCAGCTTAGGACCAGGCAACTCTGGAAACACCATATATTTT.

This clonotype was counted only a few times. CDR3 coding DNA: TGCGCCAGCAGCTTTAGGGGGAACAATGAGCAGTTCTTC. Protein product: CASSFRGNNEQFF. This rearrangement joins TRBV5-1 to TRBJ2-1; D is perhaps TRBD1 (6 bases). CDR3 length: 13 amino acids. Germline-derived CDR1 and CDR2 are SGHRS and YFSETQ. Trimming cost V 2 bases and J 5 bases, with 8 bases left between them.

This clonotype was counted between two and nine times. The chain combines TRBV5-1 with TRBJ2-1; D possibly corresponds to TRBD2 (6 bases). The germline gives CDR1 SGHRS, CDR2 YFSETQ. This CDR3 has 15 amino acids. Trimming left V 3 bases short and J 0 bases short, with 10 bases between. CDR3 sequence: CASSWAGTSYNEQFF. Written as DNA, the CDR3 is TGCGCCAGCAGCTGGGCGGGGACCTCCTACAATGAGCAGTTCTTC.